Shown below are 28 T cell receptor beta chains from a single sample sequenced in a study of blood T cells in healthy people across ages. Sample-barcoded 5' priming and a J-beta primer mix drove a second PCR of 7 to 11 cycles. One entry per CDR3 protein, called by TCRdb with MiXCR from the 5' RACE reads. Here the sample spans 1.5 million to 2 million distinct CDR3 sequences, about 50% being singletons. The sample consisted of blood. The receptors come from a woman aged 40-49 years in good health.

This clonotype has only a few counts. This chain links TRBV28 with TRBJ2-3; the D is unclear. CDR1 is MDHEN and CDR2 is SYDVKM in the germline V gene. The CDR3 extends over 12 amino acids. Deletions cut 5 bases from V and 10 bases from J, with 13 bases between. The CDR3 DNA sequence: TGTGCCAGCAGTCTGACTGGGGATGCGCAGTATTTT. Translating it yields CASSLTGDAQYF.

The CDR3 region is CSVETGTGRDEQYF. CDR3 DNA sequence: TGCAGCGTGGAGACAGGGACAGGGCGCGACGAGCAGTACTTC. The J gene is TRBJ2-7, the V gene TRBV29-1; 9 nucleotides match TRBD1. After removal of 6 bases from V and 5 bases from J, the junction contained 11 bases not matched to a gene. Per the germline V gene, CDR1 is SQVTM and CDR2 is ANQGSEA. There are 14 residues in the CDR3.

The V and J genes are TRBV27 and TRBJ1-2; D might be TRBD1 (6 bases). Germline V gene lookup returns CDR1 MNHEY and CDR2 SMNVEV (reference sequence). There are 15 residues in the CDR3. Trimming took off 4 bases at V and 4 bases at J, with 16 bases between the two ends. This CDR3 reads CASSWDTRRAYGYTF. The CDR3 DNA sequence: TGTGCCAGCAGTTGGGACACCCGGCGGGCCTATGGCTACACCTTC.

V and J are TRBV6-6 and TRBJ2-5; 9 bases align to TRBD2. From germline, CDR1 is MNHNY and CDR2 SVGAGI (reference sequence). The CDR3 extends over 13 amino acids. With 10 bases clipped from V and 9 bases from J, the junction kept 12 bases outside the gene matches. The CDR3 here is CATGLASRGAQYF. In DNA form, the CDR3 reads TGTGCCACAGGACTAGCGAGCCGGGGGGCCCAGTACTTC.

This clonotype has a single count. The chain couples TRBV12-5 to TRBJ2-1; D might be TRBD1 (6 bases). The J call may not be correct, given that the DNA end is closer to TRBJ2-7. CDR3 length: 14 residues. CDR1 is LGHNT, CDR2 FRNRAP, per germline. For the CDR3, the DNA is TGTGCTAGTGGCCCAGGGGCGCGCCACAATGAGCAGTACTTC. Translating gives CASGPGARHNEQYF.

There are a few counts of this clonotype. V usage is TRBV5-1 and J usage is TRBJ2-1; D is unclear. V lost 0 bases and J 7 bases, leaving 11 bases between the germline ends. The germline gives CDR1 SGHRS, CDR2 YFSETQ. This CDR3 is built from 14 residues. The CDR3 coding sequence is TGCGCCAGCAGCTTGGGGCCCGTCATGAATGAGCAGTTCTTC. It codes for CASSLGPVMNEQFF. The variable domain in full, with the rest retrieved from reference TRBV5-1 and TRBJ2-1, is KAGVTQTPRYLIKTRGQQVTLSCSPISGHRSVSWYQQTPGQGLQFLFEYFSETQRNKGNFPGRFSGRQFSNSRSEMNVSTLELGDSALYLCASSLGPVMNEQFFGPGTRLTVL.

In this sample, this clonotype turned up a few times. The chain uses TRBV6-1 and TRBJ2-7; D gene uncertain. Germline CDR1 MNHNS, CDR2 SASEGT. Deletions cut 6 bases from V and 0 bases from J, with 12 bases between. CDR3 length: 14 amino acids. Here the CDR3 reads CASSEDVSSYEQYF. CDR3 nucleotide sequence: TGTGCCAGCAGCGAGGACGTGAGCTCCTACGAGCAGTACTTC.

J is TRBJ1-6 and V is TRBV20-1; D is perhaps TRBD1 (5 bases). The germline V gene encodes CDR1 DFQATT and CDR2 SNEGSKA (reference sequence). V dropped 1 base and J dropped 8 bases, with 18 bases sitting between them. The CDR3 runs 16 residues. The CDR3 protein is CSARVGLLGTYSPLHF. The CDR3, as DNA: TGCAGTGCTAGAGTAGGGTTGTTAGGGACCTATTCACCCCTCCACTTT.

The V and J genes are TRBV29-1 and TRBJ1-5; D remains ambiguous. Germline CDR1 and CDR2: SQVTM and ANQGSEA. The CDR3 contains 13 residues. V shed 5 bases and J shed 4 bases, with 12 bases lying between them. The CDR3 sequence: CSVSSGSNQPQHF. CDR3 nucleotide sequence: TGCAGCGTTTCGTCAGGATCAAATCAGCCCCAGCATTTT.

The chain links TRBV4-3 to TRBJ2-1, with D possibly TRBD2 on 6 matching bases. Trimming took 0 bases from V and 4 from J, leaving 13 bases between them. The CDR3 totals 16 residues. In germline, CDR1 is LGHNA, CDR2 YSLEER. The CDR3 here is CASSQDFRLGYNEQFF. The DNA for the CDR3 is TGCGCCAGCAGCCAAGATTTTAGACTAGGGTACAATGAGCAGTTCTTC.

The rearrangement uses TRBV29-1 and TRBJ2-1; 8 positions agree with TRBD2. V shed 4 bases, J shed 8 bases, and the junction held 7 bases outside the gene matches. This CDR3 is 13 amino acids long. Germline V gene sequence: CDR1 SQVTM, CDR2 ANQGSEA. Written as DNA, the CDR3 is TGCAGCGTTGTCTCGGGGGGGGCCGATGAGCAGTTCTTC. It yields the protein CSVVSGGADEQFF.

This chain connects TRBV28 to TRBJ2-4; D is perhaps TRBD1 (6 bases). V shed 3 bases and J shed 0 bases, with 12 bases lying between them. Germline assignment: CDR1 MDHEN and CDR2 SYDVKM. The CDR3 runs to 16 residues. The CDR3 DNA follows: TGTGCCAGCAGTTTTACAGGGTCTCCAGCCAAAAACATTCAGTACTTC. It yields the protein CASSFTGSPAKNIQYF.

This clonotype has more than one count but fewer than ten. The chain has TRBV7-6 and TRBJ2-5; 10 nucleotides match TRBD2. The V segment lost 6 bases and the J segment 0 bases; nucleotides outside the gene matches: 7. The CDR3 totals 16 residues. From germline, CDR1 is SGHVS and CDR2 FNYEAQ. The CDR3 sequence is CASSVPSGGHQETQYF. The DNA of the CDR3 is TGTGCCAGCAGTGTTCCTAGCGGGGGTCACCAAGAGACCCAGTACTTC.

This clonotype turned up a few times. The gene calls are TRBV7-2 and TRBJ2-5; 7 nucleotides line up with TRBD2. The tail of the sequence fits TRBJ2-7 better, so the J call may be wrong. Germline V gene data show CDR1 as SGHTA and CDR2 as FQGNSA. This CDR3 has 16 amino acids. The CDR3 coding sequence is TGTGCCAGCAGCCTGGGACTATCTGGGGGGATGGGCGAGCAGTACTTC. The encoded protein is CASSLGLSGGMGEQYF.

This clonotype was recorded a few times. The rearrangement joins TRBV7-2 to TRBJ2-7; 10 bases agree with TRBD1. The germline gives CDR1 SGHTA, CDR2 FQGNSA. This CDR3 is built from 15 residues. V gave up 2 bases and J gave up 5 bases; unmatched junction bases: 6. The CDR3 nucleotides are TGTGCCAGCAGCTTAAGATCGGGACAGGGGAACGAGCAGTACTTC. Its translation: CASSLRSGQGNEQYF.

The V call is TRBV11-2, the J call TRBJ2-7; maybe TRBD1 (6 bases). The CDR3 runs 14 residues. Trimming left V 2 bases short and J 3 bases short, with 11 bases between. CDR1 and CDR2 from the germline V gene are SGHAT and FQNNGV. CDR3 in DNA: TGTGCCAGCAGCTTAAACAGGGTTCGCTACGAGCAGTACTTC. It encodes CASSLNRVRYEQYF. Based on the CDR3 plus reference TRBV11-2 and TRBJ2-7, the full variable domain is EAGVAQSPRYKIIEKRQSVAFWCNPISGHATLYWYQQILGQGPKLLIQFQNNGVVDDSQLPKDRFSAERLKGVDSTLKIQPAKLEDSAVYLCASSLNRVRYEQYFGPGTRLTVT.

The chain joins TRBV10-3 to TRBJ2-7, with TRBD1 as a possible D gene (6 bases). With 4 bases removed from V and 2 bases from J, the gap between germline ends came to 12 bases. The CDR3 runs to 14 residues. The germline V gene encodes CDR1 ENHRY and CDR2 SYGVKD. CDR3 sequence (DNA): TGTGCCATCAGTGGGACAGTCACGGCCTACGAGCAGTACTTC. Its protein product is CAISGTVTAYEQYF.

This clonotype was observed a handful of times. A read error may account for a junction end that differs from germline. J is TRBJ1-5 and V is TRBV7-8; a possible D gene is TRBD1 (5 bases). Germline V gene sequence: CDR1 SGHVS, CDR2 FQNEAQ. The CDR3 totals 16 residues. The CDR3 bases are TGTGCCAGCAGCTTAGGAGGCTGGGACGGCAATCAACCCCAGCATTTT. This gives the protein CASSLGGWDGNQPQHF.

V and J are TRBV6-5 and TRBJ2-7; perhaps TRBD1 as D (6 bases). V lost 5 bases, J lost 2 bases, and 16 bases lay in between. This CDR3 region has 15 residues. CDR1 and CDR2 (germline): MNHEY, SVGAGI. The CDR3 coding sequence is TGTGCCAGCAGTCACCGGGACAAGGCCACCTACGAGCAGTACTTC. This sequence encodes CASSHRDKATYEQYF.

The chain has TRBV6-6 and TRBJ2-7; 12 nucleotides match TRBD2. V gave up 6 bases and J gave up 7 bases; unmatched junction bases: 7. The CDR3 covers 14 residues. Germline CDR1 and CDR2: MNHNY and SVGAGI (reference sequence). In DNA form, the CDR3 reads TGTGCCAGCAGGGGGACTAGCGGGCAGGGGGAGCAGTACTTC. Translated, it gives CASRGTSGQGEQYF.

This clonotype occurred a few times. The chain employs TRBV5-1 and TRBJ2-1, with a tentative D call TRBD1 (6 bases). The V gene lost 4 bases and the J gene lost 8 bases, with 22 bases spanning the gap. Germline lookup yields CDR1 SGHRS and CDR2 YFSETQ. This CDR3 has 16 residues. DNA of the CDR3: TGCGCCAGCAGCCCACAGGGCGTCGGGGTTAGCGATGAGCAGTTCTTC. It is translated as CASSPQGVGVSDEQFF.

The rearrangement links TRBV4-3 to TRBJ2-1; TRBD2 might be the D (5 bases). Germline V lookup: CDR1 LGHNA, CDR2 YSLEER. Trimming stripped 0 bases from V and 2 bases from J, with 17 bases between. This CDR3 has 18 amino acids. Written as DNA, the CDR3 is TGCGCCAGCAGCCAAGATAGTGTAGTCGGGATCGCCTACAATGAGCAGTTCTTC. Protein: CASSQDSVVGIAYNEQFF.

The chain carries TRBV4-3 and TRBJ2-1, with 8 bases fitting TRBD2. The V and J ends lost 0 bases and 9 bases, in that order; junction bases with no gene match: 7. The CDR3 contains 15 residues. The germline V gene encodes CDR1 LGHNA and CDR2 YSLEER. CDR3: CASSQEVAGGGEQFF. CDR3 sequence (DNA): TGCGCCAGCAGCCAAGAAGTGGCGGGGGGCGGTGAGCAGTTCTTC.

This clonotype was seen a single time. The chain carries TRBV6-2 or TRBV6-3 and TRBJ2-3; 16 bases agree with TRBD2. The DNA end lines up better with TRBJ2-1; the J call may be wrong. CDR1 is MNHEY and CDR2 is SVGEGT in the germline V gene. This CDR3 is built from 18 residues. CDR3: CASSQGLAGGPGGNEQFF. CDR3 bases: TGTGCCAGCAGCCAGGGACTAGCGGGGGGGCCCGGCGGCAATGAGCAGTTCTTC.

The chain employs TRBV7-2 and TRBJ2-3; D ambiguous. V was clipped by 5 bases and J by 7 bases, with 13 bases between them. The germline V gene encodes CDR1 SGHTA and CDR2 FQGNSA. This CDR3 spans 13 amino acids. For the CDR3, the DNA is TGTGCCAGCAGCCCGAGAATTTCTTATACGCAGTATTTT. Amino acid sequence: CASSPRISYTQYF.

The rearrangement joins TRBV6-6 to TRBJ2-7; D possibly corresponds to TRBD1 (5 bases). V was clipped by 6 bases and J by 7 bases, with 19 bases between them. There are 14 residues in the CDR3. Germline assignment: CDR1 MNHNY and CDR2 SVGAGI (reference sequence). Written as DNA, the CDR3 is TGTGCCAGCAGCGAAGACAGTTTCTACAATGAGCAGTACTTC. It codes for CASSEDSFYNEQYF.

The table lists this clonotype with a few counts. V gene TRBV20-1 combines with J gene TRBJ2-5; the D gene is possibly TRBD2 (6 bases). V gave up 2 bases and J gave up 3 bases, with 10 bases separating them. This CDR3 spans 13 amino acids. Germline values: CDR1 DFQATT, CDR2 SNEGSKA (reference sequence). The CDR3 loop reads CSARQRAEETQYF. The CDR3 nucleotides read TGCAGTGCTAGACAGCGGGCCGAAGAGACCCAGTACTTC.

The V and J genes are TRBV29-1 and TRBJ2-5, with D uncertain. This CDR3 comprises 11 residues. CDR1 is SQVTM, CDR2 ANQGSEA, per germline. V was shortened by 8 bases and J by 2 bases, with 9 bases between the two germline ends. The CDR3 coding sequence is TGCAGCTTTGGATTTCAAGAGACCCAGTACTTC. This codes for CSFGFQETQYF.